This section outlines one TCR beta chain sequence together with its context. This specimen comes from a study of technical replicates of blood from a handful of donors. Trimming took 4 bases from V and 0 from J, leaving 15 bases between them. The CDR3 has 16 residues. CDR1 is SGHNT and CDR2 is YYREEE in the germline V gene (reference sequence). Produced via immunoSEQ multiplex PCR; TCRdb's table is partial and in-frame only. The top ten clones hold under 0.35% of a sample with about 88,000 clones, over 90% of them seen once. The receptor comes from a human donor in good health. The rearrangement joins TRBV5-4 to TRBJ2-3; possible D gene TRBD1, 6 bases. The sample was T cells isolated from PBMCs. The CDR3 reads CASSPGQLISTDTQYF. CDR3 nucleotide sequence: TGTGCCAGCAGCCCGGGACAACTCATTAGCACAGATACGCAGTATTTT.